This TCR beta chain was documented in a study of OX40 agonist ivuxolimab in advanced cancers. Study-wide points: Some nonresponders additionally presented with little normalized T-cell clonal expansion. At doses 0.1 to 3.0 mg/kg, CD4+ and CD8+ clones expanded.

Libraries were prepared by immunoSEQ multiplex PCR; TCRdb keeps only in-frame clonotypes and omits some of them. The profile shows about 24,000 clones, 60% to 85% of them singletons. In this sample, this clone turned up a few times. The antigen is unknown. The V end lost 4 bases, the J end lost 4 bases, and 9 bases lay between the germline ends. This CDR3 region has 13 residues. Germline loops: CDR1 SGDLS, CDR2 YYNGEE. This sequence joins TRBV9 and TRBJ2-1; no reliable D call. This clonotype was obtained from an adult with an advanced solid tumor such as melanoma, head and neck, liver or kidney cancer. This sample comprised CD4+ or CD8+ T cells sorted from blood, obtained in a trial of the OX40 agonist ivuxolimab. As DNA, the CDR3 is TGTGCCAGCAGCATTGGACCTTACAATGAGCAGTTCTTC. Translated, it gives CASSIGPYNEQFF.